One sample yielded the 5 T cell receptor beta chains listed below, sequenced in a study of identical twins (TCRdb year 2016). Library preparation used 5' RACE. Sequencing took place on an Illumina HiSeq 2000. TCRdb reanalyzed the raw reads on its own, using fastp at Q25 for trimming and MiXCR for clone calling, and kept in-frame beta chains. Duplicate CDR3 protein sequences are folded into a single record with the most common DNA and genes. This sample lists about 520,000 distinct CDR3 sequences; around 20% were detected once. The ten largest make up around 0.9% of the sample. The sample was also reused in another study, on T cells expressing NK-cell markers.

Sample: CD4+ T cells sorted from blood. The receptors originated from a woman aged 18-29 years in good health.

V gene TRBV3-1 combines with J gene TRBJ2-3; 9 nucleotides agree with TRBD2. V shed 0 bases and J 3 bases; nucleotides not matched to a gene: 10. Looked up from germline, CDR1 is LGHDT and CDR2 is YNNKEL (reference sequence). The CDR3 is made up of 18 amino acids. CDR3 in amino acids: CASSQDIGAGGRTDTQYF. The DNA of the CDR3 is TGTGCCAGCAGCCAAGATATAGGAGCGGGAGGCCGAACAGATACGCAGTATTTT.

This clonotype was counted ten times or more. The chain recombines TRBV7-2 with TRBJ2-3; 12 bases match TRBD2. The CDR3 has 16 amino acids. Germline V gene lookup returns CDR1 SGHTA and CDR2 FQGNSA. The V and J ends lost 5 bases and 1 base, in that order; junction bases with no gene match: 4. CDR3 sequence (DNA): TGTGCCAGCAGCCCCAGACTAGCGGGAGGCACAGATACGCAGTATTTT. This codes for CASSPRLAGGTDTQYF.

The J gene is TRBJ2-3, the V gene TRBV7-2; 10 bases match TRBD2. After removal of 5 bases from V and 6 bases from J, the junction contained 8 bases not matched to a gene. CDR3 size: 15 residues. Germline V gene lookup returns CDR1 SGHTA and CDR2 FQGNSA. Here the CDR3 reads CASSRRSGRADTQYF. CDR3 coding DNA: TGTGCCAGCAGCCGCCGAAGCGGGAGGGCTGATACGCAGTATTTT.

This clonotype has just a few counts. The chain is built from TRBV4-3 and TRBJ2-1; TRBD1 agrees at 7 bases. The V gene's germline CDR1 is LGHNA and CDR2 YSLEER. The V segment lost 5 bases and the J segment 8 bases; nucleotides outside the gene matches: 15. This CDR3 spans 16 amino acids. The CDR3 coding sequence is TGCGCCAGCAGCAGGGGGCCTGTTCTGAAGGAGGATGAGCAGTTCTTC. Residues: CASSRGPVLKEDEQFF.

The chain joins TRBV20-1 to TRBJ2-7; no clear D. Germline V gene data show CDR1 as DFQATT and CDR2 as SNEGSKA (reference sequence). V lost 3 bases and J lost 2, with 17 bases in between. This CDR3 is built from 15 residues. The CDR3 DNA reads as TGCAGTGCTAGTGGTAGGAGTAGAGGAGCCTACGAGCAGTACTTC. Its protein is CSASGRSRGAYEQYF.